What follows is one T cell receptor beta chain and its context. This clone turned up a few times. No cognate antigen has been identified for it. Base qualities are not provided; no much larger clone lies one nucleotide away. The germline V gene specifies MNHEY as CDR1 and SVGAGI as CDR2. V was cut back by 7 bases and J by 7 bases, leaving a gap of 10 bases between them. Spanning cysteine to phenylalanine, the CDR3 consists of 12 amino acids. Solely the CDR3 DNA is kept, with 36 bases framed from the first base. The sample comes from a study of blood T cell repertoires in COVID-19 (dated by TCRdb to the early 2020s). Study-level background: Collaborator samples came from the United States, Italy and Spain and covered acute and convalescent phases of COVID-19. The material from the prospective study consisted of cDNA or gDNA derived from T cells, B-cell-depleted T cells, or PBMCs. Where HLA class I and class II types were available, the types were taken from metadata supplied by the sample provider, not from assay-based typing. The repertoires were made available in a free public database intended to serve as a resource for research on the immune response to SARS-CoV-2. Deeply sampled blood TCRbeta repertoires from subjects exposed to, actively infected with, or recovered from COVID-19 were included in the dataset. Samples were obtained from the ongoing ImmuneRACE study (first 160 participants) and from about 1,300 subjects provided by 6 global collaborators. Nearly every sample came with metadata listing a de-identified subject ID, COVID-19 status, age in years and sex.

TCRbeta CDR3 regions were amplified from genomic DNA using the immunoSEQ Assay, a bias-controlled multiplex PCR. Regarding the original processing steps: The number of nucleated cells in each sample was estimated from the amplification of reference gene primers within the assay. To quantify the absolute abundance of each unique TCRbeta CDR3 rearrangement, sequence reads were collapsed and filtered. Productive Simpson clonality was computed per sample as the square root of Simpson's diversity index over productive rearrangements. TCRdb stores this immuneACCESS table with in-frame sequences only. Part of the clones is absent; in the studies checked, under half of the shortfall reflects unresolved V genes, and no reason is known for the rest. V, J and clone size are those of that table, while D and trimming were read from the DNA. The sample includes about 240,000 clones, with around 84% observed a single time. The top ten hold more than 6.5% of the sample.

Whole blood was collected in K2EDTA tubes by collaborating institutions according to the institutions' own protocols. Collaborator samples were shipped for TCRbeta analysis as frozen whole blood, isolated PBMCs, or DNA extracted from either sample type. The investigation overall reported the following: The quantity of clinical and demographic metadata differed by source and by participant and was supplied without curation.

The clonotype was recovered from a woman between 65 and 79 years old with active or convalescent COVID-19. The chain was built from TRBV6-5 and TRBJ2-2; the D gene is perhaps TRBD2, on 5 matching bases. Sequencing was done on a sample of peripheral blood. The encoded CDR3 is CASNSVGGELFF. The nucleotides are TGTGCCAGCAATAGCGTCGGCGGGGAGCTGTTTTTT.